This T cell receptor beta chain was sequenced in a study of OX40 agonist ivuxolimab in advanced cancers. The V end lost 0 bases, the J end lost 2 bases, and 15 bases lay between the germline ends. CDR3 length: 18 amino acids. CDR1 SGDLS and CDR2 YYNGEE come from the germline V gene. Some clones are missing from TCRdb's copy, which holds only in-frame ones; the method was immunoSEQ multiplex PCR. The sample includes about 40,000 clones, roughly 81% of them seen just once. This chain connects TRBV9 to TRBJ2-6; the D gene could be TRBD1 or TRBD2 (6 bases each). The clonotype comes from an adult with an advanced solid tumor such as melanoma, head and neck, liver or kidney cancer. The sample consisted of CD4+ or CD8+ T cells sorted from blood, taken in a trial of the OX40 agonist ivuxolimab. CDR3 DNA sequence: TGTGCCAGCAGCGTAGTTCCGGGGGCGCTCACTGGGGCCAACGTCCTGACTTTC. Its protein is CASSVVPGALTGANVLTF.